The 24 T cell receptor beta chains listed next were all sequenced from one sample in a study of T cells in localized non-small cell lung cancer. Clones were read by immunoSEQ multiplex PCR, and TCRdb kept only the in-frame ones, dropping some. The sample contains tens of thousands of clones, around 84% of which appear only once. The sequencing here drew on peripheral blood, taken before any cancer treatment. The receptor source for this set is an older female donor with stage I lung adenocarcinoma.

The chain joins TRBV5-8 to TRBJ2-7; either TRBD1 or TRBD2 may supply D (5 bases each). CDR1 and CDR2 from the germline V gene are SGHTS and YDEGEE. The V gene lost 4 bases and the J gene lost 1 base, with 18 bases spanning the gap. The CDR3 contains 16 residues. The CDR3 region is CASSPATRGRSYEQYF. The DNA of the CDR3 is TGTGCCAGCAGCCCCGCCACAAGGGGACGGTCCTACGAGCAGTACTTC.

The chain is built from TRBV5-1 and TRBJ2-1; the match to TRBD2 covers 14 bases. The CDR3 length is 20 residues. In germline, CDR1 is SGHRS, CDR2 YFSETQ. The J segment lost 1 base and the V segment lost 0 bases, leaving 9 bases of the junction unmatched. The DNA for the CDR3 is TGCGCCAGCAGCTTGGAGGGACTAGCGGGAGCTCTGGGGTCCTACAATGAGCAGTTCTTC. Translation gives CASSLEGLAGALGSYNEQFF.

This CDR3 reads CASSFQGGRFYEQYF. In DNA form, the CDR3 reads TGTGCCAGCAGTTTCCAGGGTGGTCGATTCTACGAGCAGTACTTC. The rearrangement joins TRBV27 to TRBJ2-7; a possible D gene is TRBD1 (5 bases). This CDR3 region has 15 residues. The germline V and J ends were trimmed by 3 bases and 3 bases, with 15 bases remaining between them. CDR1 and CDR2 from the germline V gene are MNHEY and SMNVEV (reference sequence).

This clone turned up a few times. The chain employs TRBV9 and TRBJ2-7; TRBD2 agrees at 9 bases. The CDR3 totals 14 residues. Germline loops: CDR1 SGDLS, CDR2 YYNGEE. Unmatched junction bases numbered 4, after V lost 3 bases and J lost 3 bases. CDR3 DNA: TGTGCCAGCAGCGAGGGACTAGCCCACTACGAGCAGTACTTC. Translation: CASSEGLAHYEQYF.

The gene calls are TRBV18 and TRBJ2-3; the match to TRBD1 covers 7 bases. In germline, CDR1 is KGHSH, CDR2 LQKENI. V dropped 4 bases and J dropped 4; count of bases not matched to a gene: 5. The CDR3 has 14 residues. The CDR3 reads CASSRRTGADTQYF. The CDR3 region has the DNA TGTGCCAGCTCACGCCGGACAGGAGCAGATACGCAGTATTTT.

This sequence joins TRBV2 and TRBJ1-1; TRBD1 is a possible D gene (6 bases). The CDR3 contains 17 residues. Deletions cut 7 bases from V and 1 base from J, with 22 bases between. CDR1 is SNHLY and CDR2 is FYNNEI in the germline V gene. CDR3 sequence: CASILGGGVGGNTEAFF. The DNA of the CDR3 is TGTGCCAGCATTCTGGGGGGCGGGGTTGGTGGGAACACTGAAGCTTTCTTT. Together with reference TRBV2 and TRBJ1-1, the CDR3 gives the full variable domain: EPEVTQTPSHQVTQMGQEVILRCVPISNHLYFYWYRQILGQKVEFLVSFYNNEISEKSEIFDDQFSVERPDGSNFTLKIRSTKLEDSAMYFCASILGGGVGGNTEAFFGQGTRLTVV.

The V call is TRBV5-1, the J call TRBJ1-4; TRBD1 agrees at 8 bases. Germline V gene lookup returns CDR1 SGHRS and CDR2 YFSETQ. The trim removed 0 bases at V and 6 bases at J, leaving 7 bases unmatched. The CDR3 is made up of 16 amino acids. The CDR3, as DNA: TGCGCCAGCAGCTTGGGCGACAGGGGATCGGATGAAAAACTGTTTTTT. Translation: CASSLGDRGSDEKLFF.

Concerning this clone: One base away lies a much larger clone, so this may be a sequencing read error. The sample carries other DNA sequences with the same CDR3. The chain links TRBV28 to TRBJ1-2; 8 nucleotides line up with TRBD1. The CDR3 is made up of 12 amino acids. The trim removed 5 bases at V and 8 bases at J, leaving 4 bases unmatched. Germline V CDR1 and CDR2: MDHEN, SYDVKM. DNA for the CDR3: TGTGCCAGCAGTAAGGACAGGGACGGCTACACCTTC. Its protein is CASSKDRDGYTF.

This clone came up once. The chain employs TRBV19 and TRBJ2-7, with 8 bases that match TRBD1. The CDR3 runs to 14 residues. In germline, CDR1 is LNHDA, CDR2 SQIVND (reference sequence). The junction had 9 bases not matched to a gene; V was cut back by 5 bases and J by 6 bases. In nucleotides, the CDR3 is TGTGCCAGTAGTGCGCAGGGACAGGTCAGCGAGCAGTACTTC. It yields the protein CASSAQGQVSEQYF.

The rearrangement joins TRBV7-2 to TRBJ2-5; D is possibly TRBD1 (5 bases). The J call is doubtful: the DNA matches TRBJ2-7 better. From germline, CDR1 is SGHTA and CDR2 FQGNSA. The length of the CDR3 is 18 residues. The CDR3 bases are TGTGCCAGCAGCTTAAGTTCAGGGTCAGGCCCTTCCATCTCCGAGCAGTACTTC. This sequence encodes CASSLSSGSGPSISEQYF.

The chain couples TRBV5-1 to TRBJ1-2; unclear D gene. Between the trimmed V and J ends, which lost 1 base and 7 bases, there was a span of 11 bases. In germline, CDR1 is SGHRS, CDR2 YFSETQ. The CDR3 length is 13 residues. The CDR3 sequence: CASSLSVSSGYTF. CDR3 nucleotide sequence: TGCGCCAGCAGCTTGTCAGTGAGCAGTGGCTACACCTTC. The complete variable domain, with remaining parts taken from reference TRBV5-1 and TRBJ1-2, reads KAGVTQTPRYLIKTRGQQVTLSCSPISGHRSVSWYQQTPGQGLQFLFEYFSETQRNKGNFPGRFSGRQFSNSRSEMNVSTLELGDSALYLCASSLSVSSGYTFGSGTRLTVV.

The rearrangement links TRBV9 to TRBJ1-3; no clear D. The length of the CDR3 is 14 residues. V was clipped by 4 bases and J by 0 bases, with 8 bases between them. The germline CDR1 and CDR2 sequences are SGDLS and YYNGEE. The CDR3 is CASSKRDSGNTIYF. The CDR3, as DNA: TGTGCCAGCAGCAAACGCGACTCTGGAAACACCATATATTTT.

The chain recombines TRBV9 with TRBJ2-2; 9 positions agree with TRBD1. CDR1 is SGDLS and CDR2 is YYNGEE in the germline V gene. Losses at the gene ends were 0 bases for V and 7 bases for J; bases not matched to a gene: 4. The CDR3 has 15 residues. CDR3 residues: CASSVEDRGGGELFF. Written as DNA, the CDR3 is TGTGCCAGCAGCGTAGAGGACAGGGGAGGCGGGGAGCTGTTTTTT.

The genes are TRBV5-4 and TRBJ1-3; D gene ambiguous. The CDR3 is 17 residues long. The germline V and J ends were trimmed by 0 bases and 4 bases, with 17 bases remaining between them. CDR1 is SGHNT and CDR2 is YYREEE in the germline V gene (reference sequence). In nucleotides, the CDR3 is TGTGCCAGCAGCTTGGACCCGGCCGACTGGTCAGGAAACACCATATATTTT. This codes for CASSLDPADWSGNTIYF.

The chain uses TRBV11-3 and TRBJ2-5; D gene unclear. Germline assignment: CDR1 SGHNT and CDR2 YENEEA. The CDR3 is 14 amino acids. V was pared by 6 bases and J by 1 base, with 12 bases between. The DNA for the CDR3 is TGTGCCAGCAGTCCCTCGCCGGTCCAAGAGACCCAGTACTTC. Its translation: CASSPSPVQETQYF.

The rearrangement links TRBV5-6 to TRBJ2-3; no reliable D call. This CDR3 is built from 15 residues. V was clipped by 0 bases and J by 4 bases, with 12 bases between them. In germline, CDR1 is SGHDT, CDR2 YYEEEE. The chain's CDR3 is CASSLARTASDTQYF. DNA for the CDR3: TGTGCCAGCAGCTTGGCCAGGACCGCCTCAGATACGCAGTATTTT.

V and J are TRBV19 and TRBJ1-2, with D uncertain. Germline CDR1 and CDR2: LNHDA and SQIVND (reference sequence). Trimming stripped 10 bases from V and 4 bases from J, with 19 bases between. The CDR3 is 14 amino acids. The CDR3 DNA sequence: TGTGCCACAAGGCCGTCCTTCACCCCCTATGGCTACACCTTC. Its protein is CATRPSFTPYGYTF. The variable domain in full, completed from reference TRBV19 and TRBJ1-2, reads DGGITQSPKYLFRKEGQNVTLSCEQNLNHDAMYWYRQDPGQGLRLIYYSQIVNDFQKGDIAEGYSVSREKKESFPLTVTSAQKNPTAFYLCATRPSFTPYGYTFGSGTRLTVV.

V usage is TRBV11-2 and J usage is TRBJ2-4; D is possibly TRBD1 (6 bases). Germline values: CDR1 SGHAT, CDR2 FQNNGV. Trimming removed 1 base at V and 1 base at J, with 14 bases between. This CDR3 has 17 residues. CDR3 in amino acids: CASSLGPWGPAKNIQYF. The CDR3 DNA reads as TGTGCCAGCAGCTTAGGTCCATGGGGGCCGGCCAAAAACATTCAGTACTTC. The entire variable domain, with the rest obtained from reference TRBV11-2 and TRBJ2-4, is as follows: EAGVAQSPRYKIIEKRQSVAFWCNPISGHATLYWYQQILGQGPKLLIQFQNNGVVDDSQLPKDRFSAERLKGVDSTLKIQPAKLEDSAVYLCASSLGPWGPAKNIQYFGAGTRLSVL.

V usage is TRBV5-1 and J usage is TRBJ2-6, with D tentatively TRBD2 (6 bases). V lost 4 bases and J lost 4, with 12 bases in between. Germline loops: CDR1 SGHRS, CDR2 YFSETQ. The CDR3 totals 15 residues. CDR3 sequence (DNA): TGCGCCAGCAGCGATCCGGGAGCAGGGGCCAACGTCCTGACTTTC. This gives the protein CASSDPGAGANVLTF.

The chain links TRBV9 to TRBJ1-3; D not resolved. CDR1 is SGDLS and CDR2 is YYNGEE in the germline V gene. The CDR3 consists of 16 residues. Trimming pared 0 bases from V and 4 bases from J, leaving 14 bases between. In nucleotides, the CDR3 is TGTGCCAGCAGCGTAGATCCAGCCATGGCCGGAAACACCATATATTTT. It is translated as CASSVDPAMAGNTIYF.

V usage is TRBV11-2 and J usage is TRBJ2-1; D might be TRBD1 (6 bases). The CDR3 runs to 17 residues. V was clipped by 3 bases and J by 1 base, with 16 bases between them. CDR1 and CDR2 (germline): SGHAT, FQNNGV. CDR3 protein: CASSFSRDIGSYNEQFF. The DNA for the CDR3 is TGTGCCAGCAGCTTTAGTCGGGACATCGGATCCTACAATGAGCAGTTCTTC.

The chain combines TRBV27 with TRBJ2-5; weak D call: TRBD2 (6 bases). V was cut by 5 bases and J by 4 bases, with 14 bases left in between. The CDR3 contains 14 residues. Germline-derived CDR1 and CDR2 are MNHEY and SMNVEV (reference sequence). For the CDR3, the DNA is TGTGCCAGCAGTCTAAGGGACTCTCGAGAGACCCAGTACTTC. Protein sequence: CASSLRDSRETQYF.

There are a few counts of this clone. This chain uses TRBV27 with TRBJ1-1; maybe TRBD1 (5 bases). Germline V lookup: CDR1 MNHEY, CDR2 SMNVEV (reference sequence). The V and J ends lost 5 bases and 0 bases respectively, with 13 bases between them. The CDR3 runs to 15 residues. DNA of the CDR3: TGTGCCAGCAGTCTATGGGGGTTGGTGAACACTGAAGCTTTCTTT. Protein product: CASSLWGLVNTEAFF.

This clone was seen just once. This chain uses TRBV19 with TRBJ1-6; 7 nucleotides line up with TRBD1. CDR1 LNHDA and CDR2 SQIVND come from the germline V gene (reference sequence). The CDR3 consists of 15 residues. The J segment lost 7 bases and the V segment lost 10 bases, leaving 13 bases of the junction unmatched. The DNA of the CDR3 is TGTGCCACCCGATACAGGGGTCACCTCAATTCACCCCTCCACTTT. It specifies CATRYRGHLNSPLHF.